The entry that follows covers one T cell receptor (beta chain) sequence. This record belongs to a study of T cell repertoires in cytomegalovirus infection. TCRdb re-analysed the reads in MiXCR, keeping a single row per CDR3 protein. Found here are about 450,000 distinct CDR3 sequences, approximately 32% of them singletons; the top ten hold around 13%. Trimming stripped 5 bases from V and 7 bases from J, with 5 bases between. The CDR3 has 11 amino acids. The sequenced material came from PBMCs. The receptor was derived from a human donor in good health (CMV status not recorded). Some clones in this sample may be carry-over from other donors' samples. The V gene is TRBV12-3 or TRBV12-4, the J gene TRBJ1-4; no clear D gene. This chain's CDR3 is CASSTTEKLFF. The CDR3 nucleotides read TGTGCCAGCAGTACAACTGAAAAACTGTTTTTT.